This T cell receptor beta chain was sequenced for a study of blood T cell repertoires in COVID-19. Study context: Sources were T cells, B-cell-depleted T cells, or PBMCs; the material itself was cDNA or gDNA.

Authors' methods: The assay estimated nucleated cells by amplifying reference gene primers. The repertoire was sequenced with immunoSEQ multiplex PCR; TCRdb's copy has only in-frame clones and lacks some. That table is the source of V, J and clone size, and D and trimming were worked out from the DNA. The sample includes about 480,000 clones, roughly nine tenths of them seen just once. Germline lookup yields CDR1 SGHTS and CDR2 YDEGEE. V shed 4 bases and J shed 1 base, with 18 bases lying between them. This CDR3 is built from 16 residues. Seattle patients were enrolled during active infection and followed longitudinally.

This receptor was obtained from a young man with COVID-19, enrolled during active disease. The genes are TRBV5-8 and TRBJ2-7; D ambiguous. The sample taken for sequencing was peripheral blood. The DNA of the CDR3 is TGTGCCAGCAGCCCGAACTCTAGGATGATGTCCTACGAGCAGTACTTC. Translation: CASSPNSRMMSYEQYF.